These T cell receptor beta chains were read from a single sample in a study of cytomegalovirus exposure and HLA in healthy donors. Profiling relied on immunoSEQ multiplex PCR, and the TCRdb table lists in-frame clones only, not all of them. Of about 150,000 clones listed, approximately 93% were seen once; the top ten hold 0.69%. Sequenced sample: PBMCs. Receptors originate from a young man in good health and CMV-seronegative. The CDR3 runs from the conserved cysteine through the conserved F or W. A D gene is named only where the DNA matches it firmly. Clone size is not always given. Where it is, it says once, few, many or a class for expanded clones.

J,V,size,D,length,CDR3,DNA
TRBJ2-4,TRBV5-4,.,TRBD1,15,CASGTGGKGKNIQYF,TGTGCCAGCGGGACAGGGGGCAAGGGCAAAAACATTCAGTACTTC
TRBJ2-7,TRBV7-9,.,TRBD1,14,CASSVGTGAYEQYF,TGTGCCAGCAGCGTAGGGACAGGGGCCTACGAGCAGTACTTC
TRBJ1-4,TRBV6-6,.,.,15,CASSSPGATNEKLFF,TGTGCCAGCAGTTCTCCTGGGGCGACTAATGAAAAACTGTTTTTT
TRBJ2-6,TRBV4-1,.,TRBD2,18,CASSHGTSGSSGANVLTF,TGCGCCAGCAGCCACGGGACTAGCGGGAGCTCTGGGGCCAACGTCCTGACTTTC
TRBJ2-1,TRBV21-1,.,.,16,CASSTHSGRSGNEQFF,TGTGCCAGCAGCACCCATAGCGGGAGATCCGGCAATGAGCAGTTCTTC
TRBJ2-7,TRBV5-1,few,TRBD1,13,CASSAGQGYEQYF,TGCGCCAGCAGCGCGGGACAGGGATACGAGCAGTACTTC
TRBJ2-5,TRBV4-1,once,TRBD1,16,CASSQEAQGFKETQYF,TGCGCCAGCAGCCAAGAAGCACAGGGGTTCAAAGAGACCCAGTACTTC
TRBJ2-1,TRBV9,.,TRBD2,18,CASSRGIAGLAVNNEQFF,TGTGCCAGCAGCAGAGGGATAGCCGGACTAGCGGTAAACAATGAGCAGTTCTTC
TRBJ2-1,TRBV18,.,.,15,CASSRGDSSYNEQFF,TGTGCCAGCTCACGGGGCGACAGCTCCTACAATGAGCAGTTCTTC
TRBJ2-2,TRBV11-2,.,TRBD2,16,CASSFPGGSGPGELFF,TGTGCCAGCAGCTTTCCGGGCGGGAGTGGACCCGGGGAGCTGTTTTTT
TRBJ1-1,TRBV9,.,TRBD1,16,CASSVGTGDFYTEAFF,TGTGCCAGCAGCGTAGGGACAGGGGATTTTTACACTGAAGCTTTCTTT
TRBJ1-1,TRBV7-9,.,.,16,CASSRWGLMGNTEAFF,TGTGCCAGCAGCAGATGGGGCCTGATGGGGAACACTGAAGCTTTCTTT
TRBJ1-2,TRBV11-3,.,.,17,CASSSDRNEGNDYGYTF,TGTGCCAGCAGCTCCGACAGGAATGAGGGCAATGACTATGGCTACACCTTC
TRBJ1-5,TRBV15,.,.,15,CATSRVAQFGQPQHF,TGTGCCACCAGCAGAGTCGCACAGTTTGGGCAGCCCCAGCATTTT
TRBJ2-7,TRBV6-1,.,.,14,CASSHLQGLSEQYF,TGTGCCAGCAGCCACCTGCAGGGATTGTCCGAGCAGTACTTC
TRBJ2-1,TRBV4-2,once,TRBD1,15,CASSRDRGFYNEQFF,TGTGCCAGCAGCAGGGACAGGGGTTTCTACAATGAGCAGTTCTTC
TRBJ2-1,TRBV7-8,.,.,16,CASSLVARSSYNEQFF,TGTGCCAGCAGCTTAGTCGCTAGGAGCTCCTACAATGAGCAGTTCTTC
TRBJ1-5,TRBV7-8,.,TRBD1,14,CASSLGQGGQPQHF,TGTGCCAGCAGCCTCGGACAGGGCGGGCAGCCCCAGCATTTT
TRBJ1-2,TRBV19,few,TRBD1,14,CASTKGQDVYGYTF,TGTGCCAGTACCAAGGGACAGGACGTCTATGGCTACACCTTC
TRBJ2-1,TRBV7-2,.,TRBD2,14,CASSSTTSGAEQFF,TGTGCCAGCAGCTCCACGACTAGCGGGGCCGAGCAGTTCTTC
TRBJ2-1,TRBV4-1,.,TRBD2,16,CASSQGQGLAANEQFF,TGCGCCAGCAGCCAAGGTCAGGGACTAGCGGCAAATGAGCAGTTCTTC
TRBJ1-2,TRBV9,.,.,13,CASSVSGAKGYTF,TGTGCCAGCAGCGTCTCAGGGGCAAAAGGCTACACCTTC
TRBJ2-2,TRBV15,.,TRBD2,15,CATSTGTSVTGELFF,TGTGCCACCAGCACCGGGACTAGCGTAACCGGGGAGCTGTTTTTT
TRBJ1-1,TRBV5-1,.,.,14,CASSLQGFNTEAFF,TGCGCCAGCAGCTTGCAGGGCTTCAACACTGAAGCTTTCTTT
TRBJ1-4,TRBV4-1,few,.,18,CASSQDPRTPLLNEKLFF,TGCGCCAGCAGCCAAGATCCCCGGACTCCTCTCCTTAATGAAAAACTGTTTTTT
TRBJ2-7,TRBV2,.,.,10,CASSTYEQYF,TGTGCCAGCAGCACTTACGAGCAGTACTTC
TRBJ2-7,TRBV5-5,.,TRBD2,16,CASSLILAGGNYEQYF,TGTGCCAGCAGCTTGATATTAGCGGGGGGTAACTACGAGCAGTACTTC
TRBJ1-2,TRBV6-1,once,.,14,CASRAGGASYGYTF,TGTGCCAGCAGGGCGGGGGGCGCGAGCTATGGCTACACCTTC
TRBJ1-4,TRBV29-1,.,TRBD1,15,CSVVAGTGGYKKLFF,TGCAGCGTTGTTGCCGGGACAGGGGGTTATAAAAAACTGTTTTTT
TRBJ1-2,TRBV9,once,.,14,CASSVGGQVGGYTF,TGTGCCAGCAGCGTGGGGGGGCAGGTCGGTGGCTACACCTTC
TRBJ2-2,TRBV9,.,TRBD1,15,CASSSRQGATGELFF,TGTGCCAGCAGCTCCCGACAGGGGGCGACCGGGGAGCTGTTTTTT
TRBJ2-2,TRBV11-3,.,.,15,CASSLDGQGPGELFF,TGTGCCAGCAGCTTAGATGGGCAGGGCCCCGGGGAGCTGTTTTTT
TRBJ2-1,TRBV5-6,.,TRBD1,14,CASSRRDRYNEQFF,TGTGCCAGCAGCCGCCGGGACAGGTACAATGAGCAGTTCTTC
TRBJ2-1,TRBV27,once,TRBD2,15,CASSLLAGRYNEQFF,TGTGCCAGCAGTTTATTAGCGGGCAGATACAATGAGCAGTTCTTC
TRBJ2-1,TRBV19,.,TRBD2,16,CASSIGGSLYYNEQFF,TGTGCCAGTAGTATAGGCGGGAGTCTTTACTACAATGAGCAGTTCTTC
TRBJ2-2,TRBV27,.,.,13,CASSGLNTGELFF,TGTGCCAGCAGTGGTCTAAACACCGGGGAGCTGTTTTTT
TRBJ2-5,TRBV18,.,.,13,CASSGGHAETQYF,TGTGCCAGCTCAGGAGGCCACGCAGAGACCCAGTACTTC
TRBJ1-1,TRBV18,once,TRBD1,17,CASSPSDNRGRVTEAFF,TGTGCCAGCTCCCCTTCAGACAACAGGGGGCGGGTCACTGAAGCTTTCTTT
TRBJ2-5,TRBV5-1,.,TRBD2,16,CASSPGLAGGPETQYF,TGCGCCAGCAGCCCCGGACTAGCGGGGGGGCCGGAGACCCAGTACTTC
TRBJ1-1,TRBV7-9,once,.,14,CASSLNTMNTEAFF,TGTGCCAGCAGCTTAAACACCATGAACACTGAAGCTTTCTTT
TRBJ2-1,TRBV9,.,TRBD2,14,CASSVTAGDNEQFF,TGTGCCAGCAGCGTAACAGCGGGAGACAATGAGCAGTTCTTC
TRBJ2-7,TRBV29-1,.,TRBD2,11,CSVPSGGEQYF,TGCAGCGTCCCTAGCGGGGGCGAGCAGTACTTC
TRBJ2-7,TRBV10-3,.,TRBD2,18,CAISESSSGGAGSYEQYF,TGTGCCATCAGTGAGTCGTCTAGCGGGGGGGCCGGATCCTACGAGCAGTACTTC
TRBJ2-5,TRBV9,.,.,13,CASSVGSRETQYF,TGTGCCAGCAGCGTAGGGTCTAGGGAGACCCAGTACTTC
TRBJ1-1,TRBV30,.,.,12,CAWKDSYTEAFF,TGTGCCTGGAAAGACAGCTACACTGAAGCTTTCTTT